Sequencing of this T cell receptor (beta chain) was carried out in a study of Graves' ophthalmopathy and Graves' hyperthyroidism. Trimming at V came to 4 bases and at J to 4 bases, leaving 6 bases not matched to a gene. Germline assignment: CDR1 SNHLY and CDR2 FYNNEI. The CDR3 has 14 residues. The study, taken as a whole, reports: Detection in blood was also observed for most expanded thyroid clonotypes above 0.001 frequency. Researchers report that a 13-signature model separated ophthalmopathy from stable hyperthyroidism, posting roughly 90% sensitivity and 65% to 82% specificity.

Ten or more counts support this clonotype. The antigen is not known. The authors amplified TCR beta CDR3 regions from RNA transcripts. Second-round multiplex PCR came after a first-round RT-PCR that employed HTBI primers. MiXCR, run by TCRdb on the multiplex PCR reads, gives a single entry per CDR3 protein. The sample gives around 1.1 million distinct CDR3 sequences, about 40% of which show up once; 11% is in the top ten. Exclusion applied to patients with other autoimmune diseases, uncontrolled infections, pregnancy or lactation. Clinical symptoms and serum thyroxine were used for diagnosis; TRAb, thyroid ultrasound and orbital computed tomography were also relied on.

Sequencing input: peripheral blood or thyroid tissue (not recorded which). This chain joins TRBV2 and TRBJ2-7; 8 nucleotides align to TRBD2. The sequence was obtained from an adult man with Graves' hyperthyroidism. The CDR3 DNA sequence: TGTGCCAGCAGTGGACTAGCGTTGGGGTACGAGCAGTACTTC. Translating it yields CASSGLALGYEQYF.